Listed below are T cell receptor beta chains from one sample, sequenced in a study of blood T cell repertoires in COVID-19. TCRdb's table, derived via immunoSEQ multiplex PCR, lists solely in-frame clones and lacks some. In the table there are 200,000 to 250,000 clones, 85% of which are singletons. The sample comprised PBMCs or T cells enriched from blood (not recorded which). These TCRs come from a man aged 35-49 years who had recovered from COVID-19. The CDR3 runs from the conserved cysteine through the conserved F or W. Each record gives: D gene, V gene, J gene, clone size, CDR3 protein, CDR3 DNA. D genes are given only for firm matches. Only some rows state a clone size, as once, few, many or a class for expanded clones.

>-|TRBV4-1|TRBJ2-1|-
CASSQAGQYNEQFF
TGCGCCAGCAGCCAGGCAGGACAATACAATGAGCAGTTCTTC
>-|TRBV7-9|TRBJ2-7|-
CASSLAISGSSYEQYF
TGTGCCAGCAGCTTAGCAATTAGCGGTAGCTCCTACGAGCAGTACTTC
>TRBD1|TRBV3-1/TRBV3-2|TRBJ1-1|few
CASSQQRTGGNTEAFF
TGTGCCAGCAGCCAACAACGGACAGGGGGGAACACTGAAGCTTTCTTT
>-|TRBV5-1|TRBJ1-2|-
CASSLLTGSYGYTF
TGCGCCAGCAGCTTGCTAACAGGGTCATATGGCTACACCTTC
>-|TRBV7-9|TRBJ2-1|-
CASSAGVSSYNEQFF
TGTGCCAGCAGCGCCGGGGTGAGCTCCTACAATGAGCAGTTCTTC
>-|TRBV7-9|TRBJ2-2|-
CASSLILKHRGAVF
TGTGCCAGCAGCTTAATCCTGAAACACCGGGGAGCTGTTTTT
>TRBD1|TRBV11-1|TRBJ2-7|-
CASSLGTGVNEQYF
TGTGCCAGCAGCTTGGGGACAGGGGTTAACGAGCAGTACTTC
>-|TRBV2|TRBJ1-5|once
CASTAGNSNQPQHF
TGTGCCAGCACGGCAGGGAATAGCAATCAGCCCCAGCATTTT
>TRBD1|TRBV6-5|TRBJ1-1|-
CASSAGQGNTEAFF
TGTGCCAGCAGCGCGGGACAGGGTAACACTGAAGCTTTCTTT
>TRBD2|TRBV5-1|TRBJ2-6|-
CASSLLRTSVAPGANVLTF
TGCGCCAGCAGCCTCCTACGGACTAGCGTAGCCCCTGGGGCCAACGTCCTGACTTTC
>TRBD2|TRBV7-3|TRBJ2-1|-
CASSPRGSYNEQFF
TGTGCCAGTAGCCCGCGGGGGAGTTACAATGAGCAGTTCTTC
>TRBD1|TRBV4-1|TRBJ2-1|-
CASSPRQGLNNEQFF
TGCGCCAGCAGCCCACGACAGGGGTTGAACAATGAGCAGTTCTTC
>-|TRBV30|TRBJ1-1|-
CAWRPQVVGARTEAFF
TGTGCCTGGAGACCACAGGTTGTAGGGGCCAGGACTGAAGCTTTCTTT
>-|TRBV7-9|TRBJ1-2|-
CASIKGQLNYGYTF
TGTGCCAGCATAAAAGGACAGCTTAACTATGGCTACACCTTC
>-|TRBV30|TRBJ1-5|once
CAWSRPGSQPQHF
TGTGCCTGGAGTAGGCCGGGGAGTCAGCCCCAGCATTTT
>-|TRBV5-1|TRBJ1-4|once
CASSRYGGEKLFF
TGCGCCTCATCTCGGTACGGCGGTGAAAAACTGTTTTTT
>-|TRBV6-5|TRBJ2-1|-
CASSVAGRNEQFF
TGTGCCAGCAGCGTTGCGGGGAGGAATGAGCAGTTCTTC
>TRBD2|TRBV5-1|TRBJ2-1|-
CASSLALAGGSYNEQFF
TGCGCCAGCAGCTTGGCCTTAGCGGGAGGCTCCTACAATGAGCAGTTCTTC
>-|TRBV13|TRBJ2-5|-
CASSTLTDAKETQYF
TGTGCCAGCAGCACCCTGACAGACGCCAAGGAGACCCAGTACTTC
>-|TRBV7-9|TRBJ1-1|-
CASSLRELPEAFF
TGTGCCAGCAGCTTACGGGAGTTACCTGAAGCTTTCTTT
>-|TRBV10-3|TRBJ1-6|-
CAISDGRLTGSPLHF
TGTGCCATCAGTGATGGAAGATTAACAGGCTCACCCCTCCACTTT
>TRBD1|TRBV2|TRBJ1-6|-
CAGGTDYNSPLHF
TGTGCCGGCGGGACAGATTATAATTCACCCCTCCACTTT
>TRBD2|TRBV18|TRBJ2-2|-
CASSLLGLATTGELFF
TGTGCCAGCTCTCTGCTGGGACTAGCGACCACCGGGGAGCTGTTTTTT
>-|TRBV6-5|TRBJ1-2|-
CASSLTSTRPYGYTF
TGTGCCAGCAGTTTAACGTCGACACGACCCTATGGCTACACCTTC
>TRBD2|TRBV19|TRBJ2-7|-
CASSYRPGLAGVGTYEQYF
TGTGCCAGTAGTTATCGACCGGGACTAGCGGGAGTTGGGACCTACGAGCAGTACTTC
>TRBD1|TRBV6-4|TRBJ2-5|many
CASPADRGRETQYF
TGTGCCAGCCCCGCTGACAGGGGAAGGGAGACCCAGTACTTC
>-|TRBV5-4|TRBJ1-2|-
CASSLDSSYGYTF
TGTGCCAGCAGCTTGGACAGCAGCTATGGCTACACCTTC
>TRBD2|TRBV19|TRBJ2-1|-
CASSVETSGGRNEQFF
TGTGCCAGTAGTGTCGAGACTAGCGGAGGCAGAAATGAGCAGTTCTTC
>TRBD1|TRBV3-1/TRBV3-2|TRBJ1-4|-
CASSRQGAVTNEKLFF
TGTGCCAGCAGTCGACAGGGGGCGGTAACTAATGAAAAACTGTTTTTT
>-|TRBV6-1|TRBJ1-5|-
CASSEAWAVSNQPQHF
TGTGCCAGCAGTGAAGCGTGGGCAGTTAGCAATCAGCCCCAGCATTTT
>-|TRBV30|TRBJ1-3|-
CAWSPVAAAYGNTIYF
TGTGCCTGGAGTCCGGTAGCGGCGGCGTATGGAAACACCATATATTTT
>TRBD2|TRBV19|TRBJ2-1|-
CASTLGLAGVDEQFF
TGTGCCAGTACGTTGGGACTAGCGGGAGTGGATGAGCAGTTCTTC
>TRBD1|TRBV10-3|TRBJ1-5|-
CAISESTTTGGSQWPQHF
TGTGCCATCAGTGAGTCGACAACAACAGGGGGAAGTCAATGGCCCCAGCATTTT
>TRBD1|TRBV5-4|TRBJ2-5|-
CASSRRTGEIEETQYF
TGTGCCAGCAGCCGGCGGACAGGGGAGATAGAAGAGACCCAGTACTTC
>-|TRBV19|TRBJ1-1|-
CASSMGGFTEAFF
TGTGCCAGTAGTATGGGGGGTTTCACTGAAGCTTTCTTT
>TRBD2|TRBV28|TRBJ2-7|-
CASREVTSGRAGAYEQYF
TGTGCCAGCAGGGAGGTAACGAGCGGGAGGGCCGGGGCCTACGAGCAGTACTTC
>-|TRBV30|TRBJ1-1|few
CAWSVYTEAFF
TGTGCCTGGAGTGTCTACACTGAAGCTTTCTTT
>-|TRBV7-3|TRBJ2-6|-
CASSSRGGVGANVLTF
TGTGCCAGCAGCTCCCGCGGAGGTGTTGGGGCCAACGTCCTGACTTTC
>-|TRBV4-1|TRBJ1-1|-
CASSQQQGEAFF
TGCGCCAGCAGCCAACAACAGGGAGAAGCTTTCTTT
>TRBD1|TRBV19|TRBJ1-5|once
CAISTGQGVGNQPQHF
TGTGCCATCTCAACGGGACAGGGGGTGGGCAATCAGCCCCAGCATTTT
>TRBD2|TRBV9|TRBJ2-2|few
CASSVGGSGITGELFF
TGTGCCAGCAGCGTAGGAGGTAGCGGGATCACCGGGGAGCTGTTTTTT
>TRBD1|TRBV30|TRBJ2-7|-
CASSRTGGYEQYF
TGTGCCTCCTCAAGGACAGGGGGCTACGAGCAGTACTTC
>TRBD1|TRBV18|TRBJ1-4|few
CASSTDRVPNEKLFF
TGTGCCAGCTCAACTGACAGGGTACCTAATGAAAAACTGTTTTTT
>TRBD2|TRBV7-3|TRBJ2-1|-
CASSLTSGPNEQFF
TGTGCCAGCAGCCTTACTAGCGGGCCTAATGAGCAGTTCTTC
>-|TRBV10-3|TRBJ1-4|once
CAISETGSNEKLFF
TGTGCCATCAGTGAGACCGGGAGTAATGAAAAACTGTTTTTT
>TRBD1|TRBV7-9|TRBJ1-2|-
CASSLQGDYGYTF
TGTGCCAGCAGCTTACAGGGGGACTATGGCTACACCTTC